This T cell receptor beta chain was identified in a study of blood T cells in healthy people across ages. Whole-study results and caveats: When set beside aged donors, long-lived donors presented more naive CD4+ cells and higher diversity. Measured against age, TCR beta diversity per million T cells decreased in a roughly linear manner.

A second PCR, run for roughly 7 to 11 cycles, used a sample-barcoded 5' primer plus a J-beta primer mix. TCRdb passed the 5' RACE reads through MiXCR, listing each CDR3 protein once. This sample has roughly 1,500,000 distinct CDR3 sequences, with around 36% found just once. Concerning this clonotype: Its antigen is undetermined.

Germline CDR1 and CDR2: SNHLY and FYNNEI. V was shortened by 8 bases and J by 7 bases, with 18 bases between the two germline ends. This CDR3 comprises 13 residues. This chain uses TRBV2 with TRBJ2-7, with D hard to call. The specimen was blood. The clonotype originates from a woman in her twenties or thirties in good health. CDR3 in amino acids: CASYGRLEEEQYF. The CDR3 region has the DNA TGTGCCAGCTACGGGCGGCTAGAGGAAGAGCAGTACTTC.